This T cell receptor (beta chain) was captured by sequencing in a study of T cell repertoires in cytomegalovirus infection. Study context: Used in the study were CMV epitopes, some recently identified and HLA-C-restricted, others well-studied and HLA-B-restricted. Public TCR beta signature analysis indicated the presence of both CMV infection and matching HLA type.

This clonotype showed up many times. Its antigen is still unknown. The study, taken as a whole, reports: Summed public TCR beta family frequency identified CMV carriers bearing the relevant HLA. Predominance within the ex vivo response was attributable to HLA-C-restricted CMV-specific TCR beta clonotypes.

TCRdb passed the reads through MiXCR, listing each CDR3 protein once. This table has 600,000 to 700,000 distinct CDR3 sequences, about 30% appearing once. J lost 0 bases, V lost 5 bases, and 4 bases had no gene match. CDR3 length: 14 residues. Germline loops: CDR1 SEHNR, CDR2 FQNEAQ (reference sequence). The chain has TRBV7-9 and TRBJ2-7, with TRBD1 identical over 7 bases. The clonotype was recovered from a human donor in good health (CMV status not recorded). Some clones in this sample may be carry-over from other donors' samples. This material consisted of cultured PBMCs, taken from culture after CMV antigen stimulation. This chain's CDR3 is CASSPRQGSYEQYF. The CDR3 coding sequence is TGTGCCAGCAGCCCACGACAGGGCTCCTACGAGCAGTACTTC.